The 12 T cell receptor beta chains presented below share a single source sample, sequenced in a study of beta chain features in type 1 diabetes. Findings and caveats of the study: The study found moderately but significantly shorter TCRB CDR3s in all four CD4+ subsets of Type 1 diabetes patients.

Isolated RNA was reverse transcribed in full, so expressed TCRB transcripts were sequenced. Profiling relied on immunoSEQ multiplex PCR, and the TCRdb table lists in-frame clones only, not all of them. The sample consists of over 650,000 clones, about 14% of them appearing once. These receptors have no identified antigens. The specimen was naive CD4+ T cells from blood. These receptors all come from a man aged 18 to 30 with type 1 diabetes.

The chain employs TRBV27 and TRBJ1-2; a possible D gene is TRBD1 (6 bases). CDR1 and CDR2 (germline): MNHEY, SMNVEV (reference sequence). V lost 3 bases, J lost 3 bases, and 11 bases lay in between. There are 14 residues in the CDR3. This CDR3 is CASSFSRQDYGYTF. CDR3 coding DNA: TGTGCCAGCAGTTTCTCCCGACAGGACTATGGCTACACCTTC.

This clone has only a few counts. Other nucleotide sequences in the sample specify the same CDR3. The rearrangement joins TRBV18 to TRBJ2-3, with TRBD1 matching over 7 bases. The CDR3 totals 15 residues. From germline, CDR1 is KGHSH and CDR2 LQKENI. The ends lost 0 bases at V and 1 base at J; junction bases unmatched: 1. This CDR3 is CASSPPGQGTDTQYF. The CDR3 region has the DNA TGTGCCAGCTCACCACCAGGACAGGGCACAGATACGCAGTATTTT.

In its sample, this clone was seen a few times. This chain connects TRBV5-1 to TRBJ1-2; D might be TRBD1 (6 bases). The length of the CDR3 is 17 residues. Germline V CDR1 and CDR2: SGHRS, YFSETQ. Between the trimmed V and J ends, which lost 4 bases and 0 bases, there was a span of 19 bases. The CDR3: CASSVGQLPLANYGYTF. The CDR3 nucleotides read TGCGCCAGCAGCGTTGGACAGCTCCCCTTAGCTAACTATGGCTACACCTTC.

This chain links TRBV6-6 with TRBJ1-2, with 8 bases that match TRBD1. J lost 3 bases, V lost 5 bases, and 11 bases had no gene match. Germline CDR1 is MNHNY and CDR2 is SVGAGI (reference sequence). The length of the CDR3 is 16 residues. The CDR3 loop reads CASSQGQDVRHYGYTF. The CDR3, as DNA: TGTGCCAGCAGTCAGGGACAGGACGTGCGTCACTATGGCTACACCTTC.

This rearrangement joins TRBV6-1 to TRBJ2-1, with 10 bases aligning to TRBD2. CDR3 length: 16 amino acids. Trimming cost V 4 bases and J 4 bases; bases outside gene matches: 7. Per germline, CDR1 MNHNS and CDR2 SASEGT. The CDR3 DNA reads as TGTGCCAGCAGTGCTCCCACTAGCGGGAATTACAATGAGCAGTTCTTC. Its translation: CASSAPTSGNYNEQFF.

This clone was counted only a few times. The CDR3 DNA reads TGTGCCAGCAGCTTCGGCGGGTTCACAGATACGCAGTATTTT. This translates into CASSFGGFTDTQYF. The rearrangement links TRBV7-3 to TRBJ2-3; a weak D match, TRBD2 (5 bases). This CDR3 comprises 14 residues. Germline V gene sequence: CDR1 SGHTA, CDR2 FQGTGA. The V and J ends lost 3 bases and 2 bases respectively, with 9 bases between them.

This clone was seen more than once but under ten times. Different DNA sequences within this sample yield the same CDR3. The J gene is TRBJ2-3, the V gene TRBV9; either TRBD1 or TRBD2 may fit D (5 bases each). This CDR3 is built from 13 residues. From germline, CDR1 is SGDLS and CDR2 YYNGEE. The germline V and J ends were trimmed by 0 bases and 3 bases, with 5 bases remaining between them. Here the CDR3 reads CASSVGGTDTQYF. For the CDR3, the DNA is TGTGCCAGCAGCGTAGGGGGGACAGATACGCAGTATTTT. The full variable domain, in which reference TRBV9 and TRBJ2-3 provide the parts outside the CDR3, is DSGVTQTPKHLITATGQRVTLRCSPRSGDLSVYWYQQSLDQGLQFLIQYYNGEERAKGNILERFSAQQFPDLHSELNLSSLELGDSALYFCASSVGGTDTQYFGPGTRLTVL.

This clone was seen a handful of times. The chain has TRBV5-1 and TRBJ1-1; TRBD1 aligns across 7 bases. The junction had 7 bases not matched to a gene; V was cut back by 1 base and J by 4 bases. The germline V gene has CDR1 SGHRS and CDR2 YFSETQ. This CDR3 region has 15 residues. CDR3 nucleotides: TGCGCCAGCAGCTTGATGGGACAGCCGAGCACTGAAGCTTTCTTT. As protein: CASSLMGQPSTEAFF.

The CDR3 loop is CASRPREYNEQFF. The CDR3 nucleotides read TGTGCCAGCAGACCCAGAGAGTACAATGAGCAGTTCTTC. The V gene is TRBV28, the J gene TRBJ2-1; D uncertain. The CDR3 covers 13 residues. Per the germline V gene, CDR1 is MDHEN and CDR2 is SYDVKM. Trimming took off 6 bases at V and 4 bases at J, with 10 bases between the two ends.

The CDR3 is CASSQVTGLQETQYF. The DNA for the CDR3 is TGCGCCAGCAGCCAAGTAACAGGGCTGCAAGAGACCCAGTACTTC. The gene calls are TRBV4-3 and TRBJ2-5, with D possibly TRBD1 on 6 matching bases. Trimming removed 1 base from V and 2 bases from J, with 11 bases in between. The CDR3 has 15 residues. CDR1 LGHNA and CDR2 YSLEER come from the germline V gene.

This clone occurred a few times. The chain joins TRBV20-1 to TRBJ2-7, with no clear D. Germline V gives CDR1 DFQATT, CDR2 SNEGSKA (reference sequence). Trimming removed 1 base at V and 7 bases at J, with 8 bases between. The CDR3 is made up of 11 amino acids. DNA of the CDR3: TGCAGTGCTAGAGGAGCCGGAGAGCAGTACTTC. It encodes CSARGAGEQYF.

The table lists this clone with a few counts. Different DNA sequences within this sample yield the same CDR3. The gene calls are TRBV30 and TRBJ1-2; possibly TRBD1 for D (6 bases). The CDR3 contains 11 residues. V was pared by 0 bases and J by 8 bases, with 7 bases between. From germline, CDR1 is GTSNPN and CDR2 SVGIG (reference sequence). The CDR3 protein is CAWSVTGGYTF. The CDR3 coding sequence is TGTGCCTGGAGTGTAACAGGGGGCTACACCTTC.